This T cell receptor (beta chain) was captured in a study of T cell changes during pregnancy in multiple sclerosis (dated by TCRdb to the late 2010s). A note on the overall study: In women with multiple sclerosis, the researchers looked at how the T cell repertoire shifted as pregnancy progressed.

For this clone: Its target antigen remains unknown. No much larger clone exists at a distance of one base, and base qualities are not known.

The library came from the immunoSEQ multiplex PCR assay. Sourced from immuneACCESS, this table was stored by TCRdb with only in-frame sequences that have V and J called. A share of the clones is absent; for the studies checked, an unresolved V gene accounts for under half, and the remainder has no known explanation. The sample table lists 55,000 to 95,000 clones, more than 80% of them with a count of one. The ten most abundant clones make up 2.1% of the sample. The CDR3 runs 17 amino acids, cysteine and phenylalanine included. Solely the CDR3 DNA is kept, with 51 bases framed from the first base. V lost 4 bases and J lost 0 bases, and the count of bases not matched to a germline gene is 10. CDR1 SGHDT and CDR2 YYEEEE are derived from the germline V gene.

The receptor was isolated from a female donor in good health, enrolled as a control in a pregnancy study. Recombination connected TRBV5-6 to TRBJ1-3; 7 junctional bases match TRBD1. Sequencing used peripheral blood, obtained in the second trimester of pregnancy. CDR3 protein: CASSPSGQPISGNTIYF. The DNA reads TGTGCCAGCAGCCCCTCGGGACAGCCGATCTCTGGAAACACCATATATTTT. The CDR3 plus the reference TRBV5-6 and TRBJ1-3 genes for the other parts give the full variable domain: DAGVTQSPTHLIKTRGQQVTLRCSPKSGHDTVSWYQQALGQGPQFIFQYYEEEERQRGNFPDRFSGHQFPNYSSELNVNALLLGDSALYLCASSPSGQPISGNTIYFGEGSWLTVV.